This T cell receptor (beta chain) was observed in a study of cytomegalovirus exposure and HLA in healthy donors. This clone was seen just once. The antigen is undetermined. The CDR3 sequence is 14 residues long. Germline CDR1 and CDR2: SGHTA and FQGNSA. J lost 8 bases, V lost 4 bases, and 6 bases had no gene match. The PCR used 60 Vbeta and 13 Jbeta primers. Libraries were prepared by immunoSEQ multiplex PCR; TCRdb keeps only in-frame clonotypes and omits some of them. The sample consists of about 86,000 clones, roughly 77% of them appearing once. Notes on the study in general: In a later analysis, compared with equally common non-associated chains, HLA-associated beta chains were more expanded. Later analysis demonstrated an association between a missense DCLRE1C variant and TCR beta V- and J-gene trimming. Usually a TCR sequence was rare, but some public TCRs were found in many donors.

In nominal health when sampled, donors likely had unrecorded immune exposures nonetheless. What was sequenced was PBMCs. This sequence originates from a woman in her thirties or forties in good health and CMV-seropositive. This chain links TRBV7-2 with TRBJ1-2; 11 nucleotides align to TRBD1. CDR3 in amino acids: CASSSRDRGYGYTF. The CDR3 DNA follows: TGTGCCAGCAGCTCCCGGGACAGGGGGTACGGCTACACCTTC.